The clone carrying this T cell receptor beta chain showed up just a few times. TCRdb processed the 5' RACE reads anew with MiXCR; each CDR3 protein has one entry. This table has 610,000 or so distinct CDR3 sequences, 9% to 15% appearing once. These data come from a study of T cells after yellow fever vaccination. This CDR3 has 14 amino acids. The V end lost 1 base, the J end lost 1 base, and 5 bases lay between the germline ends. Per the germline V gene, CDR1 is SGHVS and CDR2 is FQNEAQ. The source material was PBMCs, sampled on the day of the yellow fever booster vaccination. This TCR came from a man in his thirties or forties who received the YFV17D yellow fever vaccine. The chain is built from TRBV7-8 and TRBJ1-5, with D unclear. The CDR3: CASSLEQSNQPQHF. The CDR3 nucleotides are TGTGCCAGCAGCTTAGAACAGAGCAATCAGCCCCAGCATTTT.